The clone carrying this TCR beta chain has a handful of counts. Antigen specificity is unknown. Each sample gave at least 6.5 million isolated PBMCs. Germline values: CDR1 LGHDT, CDR2 YNNKEL (reference sequence). The V and J ends lost 4 bases and 3 bases, in that order; junction bases with no gene match: 10. The CDR3 has 17 residues. A second PCR of 7 to 11 cycles used a sample-barcoded 5' primer and a J-beta primer mix. Template switching added a 12-random-nucleotide identifier to every cDNA molecule. Sequencing yielded, for each sample, at least 2.5 million paired-end reads carrying CDR3. TCRdb reprocessed the 5' RACE reads via MiXCR and lists one record per CDR3 protein. The sample lists some 1.1 million distinct CDR3 sequences, roughly two fifths occurring once. This sample is part of a study of blood T cells in healthy people across ages. General study points: Diversity of TCR beta correlated strongly with naive T cell percentage.

J is TRBJ2-3 and V is TRBV3-1, with TRBD2 matching 10 bases. The TCR was taken from a young man in good health. Sequenced input: blood. CDR3 protein: CASSRLLLAGQTDTQYF. The CDR3 DNA reads TGTGCCAGCAGCCGCCTCCTACTAGCGGGGCAAACAGATACGCAGTATTTT.